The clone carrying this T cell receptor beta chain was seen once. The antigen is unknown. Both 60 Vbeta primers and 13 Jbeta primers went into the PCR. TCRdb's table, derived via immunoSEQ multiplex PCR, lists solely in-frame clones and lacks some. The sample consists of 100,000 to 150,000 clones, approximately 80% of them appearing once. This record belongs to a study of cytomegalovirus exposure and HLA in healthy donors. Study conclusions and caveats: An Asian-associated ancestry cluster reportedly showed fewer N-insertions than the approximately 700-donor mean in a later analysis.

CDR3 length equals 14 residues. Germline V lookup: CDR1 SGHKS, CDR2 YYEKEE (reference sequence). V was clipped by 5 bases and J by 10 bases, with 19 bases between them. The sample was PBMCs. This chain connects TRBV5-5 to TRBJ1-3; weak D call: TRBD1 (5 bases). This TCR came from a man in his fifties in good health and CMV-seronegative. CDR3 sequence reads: CASSRDPRRGTIYF. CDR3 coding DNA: TGTGCCAGCAGTAGGGACCCCAGGCGGGGTACCATATATTTT. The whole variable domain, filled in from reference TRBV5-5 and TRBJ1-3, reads DAGVTQSPTHLIKTRGQQVTLRCSPISGHKSVSWYQQVLGQGPQFIFQYYEKEERGRGNFPDRFSARQFPNYSSELNVNALLLGDSALYLCASSRDPRRGTIYFGEGSWLTVV.